Following are 9 T cell receptor beta chains from one sample sequenced in a study of response to subunit inactivated influenza vaccine. TCRdb passed the RT-PCR reads through MiXCR, listing each CDR3 protein once. The data contain about 780,000 distinct CDR3 sequences, 18% of them singletons. The material was PBMCs from blood, obtained 4 to 6 days after vaccination. All receptors derive from a man between 50 and 59 years old who received an inactivated influenza vaccine.

The chain has TRBV11-2 and TRBJ2-7; unclear D gene. CDR1 and CDR2 (germline): SGHAT, FQNNGV. The CDR3 is made up of 15 amino acids. Trimming took off 6 bases at V and 0 bases at J, with 15 bases between the two ends. The CDR3 loop reads CASSFLPTSSYEQYF. CDR3 in DNA: TGTGCCAGCAGTTTCCTCCCGACGAGCTCCTACGAGCAGTACTTC. The full variable domain, in which reference TRBV11-2 and TRBJ2-7 provide the parts outside the CDR3, is EAGVAQSPRYKIIEKRQSVAFWCNPISGHATLYWYQQILGQGPKLLIQFQNNGVVDDSQLPKDRFSAERLKGVDSTLKIQPAKLEDSAVYLCASSFLPTSSYEQYFGPGTRLTVT.

This chain uses TRBV4-2 with TRBJ2-3; D is unclear. V was cut by 3 bases and J by 2 bases, with 18 bases left in between. The CDR3 has 17 residues. Germline lookup yields CDR1 LGHNA and CDR2 YNFKEQ. The DNA of the CDR3 is TGTGCCAGCAGCCACGTTGGGCCTTCCGACTTCACAGATACGCAGTATTTT. Translating gives CASSHVGPSDFTDTQYF.

CDR3 amino acids: CASSYSGQLAKNIQYF. The CDR3 DNA follows: TGTGCCAGCAGTTACTCAGGTCAACTAGCCAAAAACATTCAGTACTTC. This rearrangement joins TRBV6-2 or TRBV6-3 to TRBJ2-4; unclear D gene. Germline CDR1 and CDR2: MNHEY and SVGEGT. The V and J ends lost 0 bases and 0 bases respectively, with 9 bases between them. CDR3 length equals 16 residues.

In its sample, this clonotype was seen a few times. The gene calls are TRBV12-3 or TRBV12-4 and TRBJ2-3; D could derive from TRBD1 or TRBD2 (5 bases each). The germline V and J ends were trimmed by 6 bases and 0 bases, with 19 bases remaining between them. The CDR3 contains 17 residues. The CDR3 sequence: CASSLTPGAYSTDTQYF. CDR3 coding DNA: TGTGCCAGCAGCCTGACACCCGGGGCCTATAGCACAGATACGCAGTATTTT.

This clonotype was observed a handful of times. The rearrangement joins TRBV4-3 to TRBJ2-6, with D hard to call. V was pared by 2 bases and J by 2 bases, with 4 bases between. The CDR3 contains 14 residues. Germline V lookup: CDR1 LGHNA, CDR2 YSLEER. Here the CDR3 DNA reads TGCGCCAGCAGCCAAAAGGCTGGGGCCAACGTCCTGACTTTC. Amino acid sequence: CASSQKAGANVLTF.

This clonotype came up a few times. This chain joins TRBV5-1 and TRBJ2-2; D might be TRBD2 (5 bases). V shed 4 bases and J shed 3 bases, with 13 bases lying between them. Germline V gene sequence: CDR1 SGHRS, CDR2 YFSETQ. The length of the CDR3 is 15 residues. CDR3 loop: CASSTADSDTGELFF. The CDR3 DNA reads TGCGCCAGCAGCACGGCGGACTCCGACACCGGGGAGCTGTTTTTT.

The chain recombines TRBV29-1 with TRBJ2-3; 8 bases align to TRBD1. Per germline, CDR1 SQVTM and CDR2 ANQGSEA. V shed 1 base, J shed 6 bases, and the junction held 9 bases outside the gene matches. CDR3 length: 15 amino acids. CDR3 sequence (DNA): TGCAGCGTTGAAGCCGCCGACAGGGGAACGGATACGCAGTATTTT. Protein product: CSVEAADRGTDTQYF.

The DNA of the CDR3 is TGTGCCACCAGCCCAGCCCCGGGACAGATCTACGAGCAGTACTTC. This gives the protein CATSPAPGQIYEQYF. The chain is built from TRBV6-1 and TRBJ2-7; 7 nucleotides line up with TRBD1. Germline CDR1 and CDR2: MNHNS and SASEGT. The length of the CDR3 is 15 residues. After removal of 10 bases from V and 3 bases from J, the junction contained 15 bases not matched to a gene.

Only a few counts were recorded for this clonotype. V is TRBV20-1 and J is TRBJ2-5, with a tentative D call TRBD1 (7 bases). Per germline, CDR1 DFQATT and CDR2 SNEGSKA (reference sequence). CDR3 size: 14 residues. V lost 4 bases and J lost 5, with 17 bases in between. The CDR3: CSATRRGRSETQYF. The CDR3 DNA follows: TGCAGTGCTACTCGGAGGGGGCGCTCGGAGACCCAGTACTTC.